The clone carrying this T cell receptor (beta chain) was picked up one time. Sequencing used immunoSEQ multiplex PCR; TCRdb keeps in-frame clones, though not all of them. There are roughly 34,000 clones in the sample; around 81% occur only once, and around 4.3% lies in the top ten. The CDR3 contains 15 residues. Germline V gene sequence: CDR1 KGHSH, CDR2 LQKENI. Trimming cost V 3 bases and J 3 bases; bases outside gene matches: 5. The sample comes from a study of STAT5B mutations in CD4+ large granular lymphocyte leukemia. The chain has TRBV18 and TRBJ1-2; 9 nucleotides line up with TRBD1. This receptor was obtained from a human donor in good health. The sample was CD4+ T cells from blood buffy coats. The CDR3 protein is CASSPRDRVDYGYTF. The CDR3 DNA reads TGTGCCAGCTCACCTCGGGACAGGGTTGACTATGGCTACACCTTC.